This passage covers 11 T cell receptor beta chains from one sample sequenced in a study of blood T cell repertoires in COVID-19. This table comes from immunoSEQ multiplex PCR, and its TCRdb copy is limited to in-frame clones, with some not included. This table has some 300,000 clones, 75% to 90% appearing once. The specimen sequenced was peripheral blood. These receptors were obtained from a woman aged 70 to 79 with COVID-19, enrolled during active disease.

V and J are TRBV3-1 (or the pseudogene TRBV3-2) and TRBJ1-3; D is ambiguous. This CDR3 has 14 residues. V was shortened by 2 bases and J by 2 bases, with 7 bases between the two germline ends. From germline, CDR1 is LGHDT and CDR2 YNNKEL (reference sequence). CDR3 nucleotide sequence: TGTGCCAGCAGCCAAAGAACTGCTGGAAACACCATATATTTT. As protein: CASSQRTAGNTIYF.

The DNA of the CDR3 is TGTGCCAGCAGTGGGGACAGGGGATACGAGCAGTACTTC. It translates to CASSGDRGYEQYF. The gene calls are TRBV2 and TRBJ2-7, with TRBD1 matching over 10 bases. The junction had 1 base not matched to a gene; V was cut back by 4 bases and J by 4 bases. There are 13 residues in the CDR3. The germline gives CDR1 SNHLY, CDR2 FYNNEI.

This rearrangement joins TRBV18 to TRBJ2-5, with D unresolved. Germline V lookup: CDR1 KGHSH, CDR2 LQKENI. The length of the CDR3 is 13 residues. V was trimmed by 3 bases and J by 4 bases, leaving 9 bases between them. CDR3 in DNA: TGTGCCAGCTCACCTCGAACTGGAGAGACCCAGTACTTC. This codes for CASSPRTGETQYF.

V is TRBV29-1 and J is TRBJ2-1; 10 nucleotides match TRBD2. CDR1 and CDR2 from the germline V gene are SQVTM and ANQGSEA. V lost 1 base and J lost 6; bases outside the gene matches: 3. CDR3 length: 14 residues. CDR3 protein: CSVEGSGGANEQFF. The DNA of the CDR3 is TGCAGCGTTGAAGGGAGCGGGGGGGCCAATGAGCAGTTCTTC.

This clone was found a few times. V and J are TRBV5-6 and TRBJ1-2; maybe TRBD1 (6 bases). This CDR3 is built from 17 residues. Germline lookup yields CDR1 SGHDT and CDR2 YYEEEE. V was trimmed by 8 bases and J by 4 bases, leaving 27 bases between them. CDR3 in amino acids: CASFNLQGTGDPYGYTF. The CDR3 bases are TGTGCCAGTTTCAATCTCCAGGGGACGGGTGATCCCTATGGCTACACCTTC.

This clone was picked up one time. The V call is TRBV7-9, the J call TRBJ2-3, with a weak D call TRBD2 (6 bases). The germline CDR1 and CDR2 sequences are SEHNR and FQNEAQ (reference sequence). The CDR3 sequence is 14 residues long. The V and J ends lost 3 bases and 1 base respectively, with 8 bases between them. The CDR3 spells CASSFGGGTDTQYF. The CDR3 DNA sequence: TGTGCCAGCAGCTTTGGCGGGGGCACAGATACGCAGTATTTT. The full variable domain, in which reference TRBV7-9 and TRBJ2-3 provide the parts outside the CDR3, is DTGVSQNPRHKITKRGQNVTFRCDPISEHNRLYWYRQTLGQGPEFLTYFQNEAQLEKSRLLSDRFSAERPKGSFSTLEIQRTEQGDSAMYLCASSFGGGTDTQYFGPGTRLTVL.

The chain uses TRBV28 and TRBJ2-7, with no clear D. The CDR3 consists of 10 residues. V lost 5 bases to trimming and J lost 3 bases, with 2 bases between them. Per germline, CDR1 MDHEN and CDR2 SYDVKM. DNA for the CDR3: TGTGCCAGCAGTCTCTACGAGCAGTACTTC. It yields the protein CASSLYEQYF.

V and J are TRBV5-8 and TRBJ1-5; 7 bases line up with TRBD1. Germline CDR1 SGHTS, CDR2 YDEGEE. J lost 2 bases, V lost 2 bases, and 7 bases had no gene match. The CDR3 consists of 16 residues. The CDR3 DNA sequence: TGTGCCAGCAGCTTTTCTACAGGGGTAGGCAATCAGCCCCAGCATTTT. It is translated as CASSFSTGVGNQPQHF.

This clone has more than one count but fewer than ten. The rearrangement joins TRBV18 to TRBJ2-7; D is possibly TRBD1 (5 bases). There are 14 residues in the CDR3. Trimming shortened V by 3 bases and J by 3 bases, and 12 bases separated the two germline ends. Germline CDR1 and CDR2: KGHSH and LQKENI. This CDR3 reads CASSPQGTGYEQYF. For the CDR3, the DNA is TGTGCCAGCTCACCGCAGGGAACAGGCTACGAGCAGTACTTC.

This clone was detected only once. The chain's CDR3 is CASSFRLAGVDTGELFF. CDR3 nucleotides: TGTGCCAGCAGCTTTAGGCTAGCGGGGGTTGACACCGGGGAGCTGTTTTTT. V and J are TRBV7-2 and TRBJ2-2, with 10 bases fitting TRBD2. The CDR3 is 17 residues long. From germline, CDR1 is SGHTA and CDR2 FQGNSA. J lost 3 bases, V lost 3 bases, and 7 bases had no gene match.

This chain uses TRBV10-3 with TRBJ2-2, with D possibly matching TRBD2 (7 bases). The length of the CDR3 is 14 residues. With 10 bases removed from V and 2 bases from J, the gap between germline ends came to 14 bases. Germline V gene lookup returns CDR1 ENHRY and CDR2 SYGVKD. The CDR3 loop is CASRGAVNTGELFF. In nucleotides, the CDR3 is TGTGCCAGTCGGGGGGCGGTCAACACCGGGGAGCTGTTTTTT.